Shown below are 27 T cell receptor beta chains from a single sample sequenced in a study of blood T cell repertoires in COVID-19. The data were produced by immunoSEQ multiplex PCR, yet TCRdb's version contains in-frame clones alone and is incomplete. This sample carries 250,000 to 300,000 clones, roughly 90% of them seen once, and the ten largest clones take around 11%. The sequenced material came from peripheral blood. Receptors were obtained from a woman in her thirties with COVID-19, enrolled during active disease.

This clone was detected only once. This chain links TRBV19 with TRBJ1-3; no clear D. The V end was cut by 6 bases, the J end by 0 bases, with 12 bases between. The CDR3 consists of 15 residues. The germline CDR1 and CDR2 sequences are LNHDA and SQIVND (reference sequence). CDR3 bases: TGTGCCAGTAGCCTAGCCCCCCTCTCTGGAAACACCATATATTTT. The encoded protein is CASSLAPLSGNTIYF.

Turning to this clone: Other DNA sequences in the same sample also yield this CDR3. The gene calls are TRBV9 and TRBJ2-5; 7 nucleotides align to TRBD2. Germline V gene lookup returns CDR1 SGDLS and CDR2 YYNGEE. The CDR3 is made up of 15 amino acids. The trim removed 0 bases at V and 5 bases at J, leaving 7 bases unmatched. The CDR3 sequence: CASSVVGGGRETQYF. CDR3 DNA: TGTGCCAGCAGCGTAGTCGGGGGAGGGAGGGAGACCCAGTACTTC.

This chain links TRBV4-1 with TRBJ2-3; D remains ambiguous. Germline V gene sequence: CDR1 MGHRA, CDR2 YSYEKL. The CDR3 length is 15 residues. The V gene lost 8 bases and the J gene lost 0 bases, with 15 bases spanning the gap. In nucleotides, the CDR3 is TGCGCCAGCGGGTCAGGTCTCAAGAGCACAGATACGCAGTATTTT. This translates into CASGSGLKSTDTQYF.

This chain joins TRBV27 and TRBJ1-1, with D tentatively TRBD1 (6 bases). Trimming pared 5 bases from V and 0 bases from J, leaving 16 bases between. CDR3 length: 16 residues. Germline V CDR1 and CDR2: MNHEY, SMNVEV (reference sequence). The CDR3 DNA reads TGTGCCAGCAGTAACCACGCGACAGGCTTGAACACTGAAGCTTTCTTT. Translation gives CASSNHATGLNTEAFF.

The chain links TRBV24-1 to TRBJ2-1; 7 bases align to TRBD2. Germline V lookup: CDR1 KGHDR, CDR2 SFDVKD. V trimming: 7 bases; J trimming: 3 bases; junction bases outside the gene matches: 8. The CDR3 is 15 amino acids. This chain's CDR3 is CATSPRENYYNEQFF. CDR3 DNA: TGTGCCACCAGCCCGCGGGAGAACTACTACAATGAGCAGTTCTTC.

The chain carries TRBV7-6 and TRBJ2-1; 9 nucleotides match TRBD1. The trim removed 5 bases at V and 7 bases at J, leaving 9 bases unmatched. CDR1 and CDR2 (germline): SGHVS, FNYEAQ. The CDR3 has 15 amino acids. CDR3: CASSHPGQGWNEQFF. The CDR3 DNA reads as TGTGCCAGCAGCCATCCGGGACAGGGTTGGAATGAGCAGTTCTTC.

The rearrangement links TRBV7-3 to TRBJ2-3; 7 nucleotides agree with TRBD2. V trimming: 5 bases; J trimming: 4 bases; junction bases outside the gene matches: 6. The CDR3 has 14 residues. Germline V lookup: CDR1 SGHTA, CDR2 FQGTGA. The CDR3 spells CASSPGGFADTQYF. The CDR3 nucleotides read TGTGCCAGCAGCCCGGGGGGTTTCGCAGATACGCAGTATTTT.

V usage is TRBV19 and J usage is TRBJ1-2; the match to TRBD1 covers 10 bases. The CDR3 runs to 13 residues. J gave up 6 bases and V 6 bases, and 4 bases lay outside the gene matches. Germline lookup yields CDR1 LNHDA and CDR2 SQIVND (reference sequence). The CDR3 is CASRTGGTHGYTF. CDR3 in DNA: TGTGCCAGTAGGACAGGGGGCACTCATGGCTACACCTTC.

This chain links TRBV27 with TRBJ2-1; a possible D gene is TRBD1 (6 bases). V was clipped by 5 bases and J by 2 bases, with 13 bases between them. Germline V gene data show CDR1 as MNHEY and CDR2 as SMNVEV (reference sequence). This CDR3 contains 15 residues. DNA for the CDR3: TGTGCCAGCAGTATCTACCGGGACACCTACAATGAGCAGTTCTTC. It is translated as CASSIYRDTYNEQFF.

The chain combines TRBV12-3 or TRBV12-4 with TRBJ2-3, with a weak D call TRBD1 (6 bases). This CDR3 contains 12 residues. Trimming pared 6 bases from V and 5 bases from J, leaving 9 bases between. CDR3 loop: CASSGTRDTQYF. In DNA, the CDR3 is TGTGCCAGCAGCGGGACAAGAGATACGCAGTATTTT.

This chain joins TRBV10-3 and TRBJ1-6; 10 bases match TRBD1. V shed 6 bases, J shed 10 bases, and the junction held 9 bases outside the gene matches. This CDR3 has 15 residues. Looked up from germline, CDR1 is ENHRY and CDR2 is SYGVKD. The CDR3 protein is CAIRGGTGELSPLHF. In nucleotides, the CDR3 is TGTGCCATCAGAGGAGGGACAGGGGAATTGTCACCCCTCCACTTT.

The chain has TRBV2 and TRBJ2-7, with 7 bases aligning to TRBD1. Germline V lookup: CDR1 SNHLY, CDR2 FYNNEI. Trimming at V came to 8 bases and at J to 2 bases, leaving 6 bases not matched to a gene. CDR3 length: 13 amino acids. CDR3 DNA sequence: TGTGCCAGCGGGGACAGCCCACCCTACGAGCAGTACTTC. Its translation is CASGDSPPYEQYF.

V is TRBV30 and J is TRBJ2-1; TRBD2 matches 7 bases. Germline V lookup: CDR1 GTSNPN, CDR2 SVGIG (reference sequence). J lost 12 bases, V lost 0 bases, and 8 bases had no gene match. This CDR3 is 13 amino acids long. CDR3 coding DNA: TGTGCCTGGAGTGTAGGGGCTAGCGGATTGCAGTTCTTC. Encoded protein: CAWSVGASGLQFF. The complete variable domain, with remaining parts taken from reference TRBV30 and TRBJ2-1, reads SQTIHQWPATLVQPVGSPLSLECTVEGTSNPNLYWYRQAAGRGLQLLFYSVGIGQISSEVPQNLSASRPQDRQFILSSKKLLLSDSGFYLCAWSVGASGLQFFGPGTRLTVL.

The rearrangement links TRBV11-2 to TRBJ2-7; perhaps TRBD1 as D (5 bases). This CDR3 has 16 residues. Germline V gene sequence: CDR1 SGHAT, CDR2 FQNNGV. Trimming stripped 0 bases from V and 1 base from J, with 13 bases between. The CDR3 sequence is CASSLDLGDSSYEQYF. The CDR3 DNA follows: TGTGCCAGCAGCTTAGATCTAGGCGACAGTTCCTACGAGCAGTACTTC.

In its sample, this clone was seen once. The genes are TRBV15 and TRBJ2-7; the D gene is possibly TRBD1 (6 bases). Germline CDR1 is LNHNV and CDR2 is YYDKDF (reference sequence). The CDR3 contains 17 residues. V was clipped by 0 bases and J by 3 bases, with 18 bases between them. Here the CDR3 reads CATSRDKAGASSYEQYF. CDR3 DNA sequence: TGTGCCACCAGCAGAGATAAAGCAGGGGCCTCTAGCTACGAGCAGTACTTC.

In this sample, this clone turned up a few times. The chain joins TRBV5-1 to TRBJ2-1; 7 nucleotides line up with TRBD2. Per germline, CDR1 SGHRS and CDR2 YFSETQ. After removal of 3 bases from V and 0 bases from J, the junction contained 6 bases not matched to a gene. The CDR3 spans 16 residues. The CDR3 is CASSWERGSSYNEQFF. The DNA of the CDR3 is TGCGCCAGCAGCTGGGAGCGGGGAAGCTCCTACAATGAGCAGTTCTTC.

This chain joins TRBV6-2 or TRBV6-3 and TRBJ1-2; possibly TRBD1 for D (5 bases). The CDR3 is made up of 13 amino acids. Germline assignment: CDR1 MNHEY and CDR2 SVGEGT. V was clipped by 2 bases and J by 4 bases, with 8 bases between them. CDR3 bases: TGTGCCAGCAGTTACGAAGGGGTCTATGGCTACACCTTC. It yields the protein CASSYEGVYGYTF.

The CDR3 loop is CASSRGIPGEQYF. The CDR3 DNA follows: TGTGCCAGTAGTCGAGGGATCCCCGGGGAGCAGTACTTC. J is TRBJ2-7 and V is TRBV19; TRBD2 is a possible D gene (5 bases). Germline lookup yields CDR1 LNHDA and CDR2 SQIVND (reference sequence). V lost 5 bases and J 7 bases, leaving 15 bases between the germline ends. The CDR3 has 13 amino acids.

The CDR3 loop reads CASTSNPTGGFGYTF. In nucleotides, the CDR3 is TGTGCCAGCACCTCTAATCCGACAGGGGGGTTTGGCTACACCTTC. This chain uses TRBV7-2 with TRBJ1-2, with 9 positions matching TRBD1. Looked up from germline, CDR1 is SGHTA and CDR2 is FQGNSA. V gave up 7 bases and J gave up 7 bases; unmatched junction bases: 13. CDR3 length equals 15 residues.

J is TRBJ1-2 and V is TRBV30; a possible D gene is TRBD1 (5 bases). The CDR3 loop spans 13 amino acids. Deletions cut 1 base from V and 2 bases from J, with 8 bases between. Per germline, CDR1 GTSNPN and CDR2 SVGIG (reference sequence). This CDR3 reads CAWSGGRNYGYTF. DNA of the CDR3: TGTGCCTGGAGTGGGGGCAGAAACTATGGCTACACCTTC.

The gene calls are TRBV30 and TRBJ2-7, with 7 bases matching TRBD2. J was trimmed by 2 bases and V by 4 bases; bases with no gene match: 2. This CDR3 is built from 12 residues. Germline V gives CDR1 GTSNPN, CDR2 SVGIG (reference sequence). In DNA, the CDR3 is TGTGCCTGGACTAGCGGAGCCTACGAGCAGTACTTC. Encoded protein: CAWTSGAYEQYF.

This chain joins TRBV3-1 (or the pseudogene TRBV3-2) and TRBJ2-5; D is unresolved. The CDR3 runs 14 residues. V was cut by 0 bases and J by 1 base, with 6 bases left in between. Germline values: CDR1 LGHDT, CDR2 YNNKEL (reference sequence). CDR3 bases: TGTGCCAGCAGCCAAGAGGGCCGCCAAGAGACCCAGTACTTC. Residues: CASSQEGRQETQYF.

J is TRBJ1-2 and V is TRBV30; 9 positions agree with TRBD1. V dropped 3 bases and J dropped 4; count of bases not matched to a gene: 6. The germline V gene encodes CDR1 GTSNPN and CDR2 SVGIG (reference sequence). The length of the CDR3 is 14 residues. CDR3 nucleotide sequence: TGTGCCTGGAGCCGGACAGGGGACGCCTATGGCTACACCTTC. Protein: CAWSRTGDAYGYTF.

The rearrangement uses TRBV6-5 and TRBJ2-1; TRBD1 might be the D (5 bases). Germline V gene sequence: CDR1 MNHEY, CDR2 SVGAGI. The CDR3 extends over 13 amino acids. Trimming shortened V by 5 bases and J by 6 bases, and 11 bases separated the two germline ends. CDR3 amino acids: CASSPYRGNEQFF. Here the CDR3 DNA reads TGTGCCAGCAGTCCTTATAGGGGCAATGAGCAGTTCTTC.

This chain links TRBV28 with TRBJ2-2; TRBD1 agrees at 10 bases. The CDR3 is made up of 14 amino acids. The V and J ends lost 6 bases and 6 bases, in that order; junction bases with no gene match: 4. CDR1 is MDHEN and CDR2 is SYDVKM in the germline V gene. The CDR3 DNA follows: TGTGCCAGCAGCCACGGACAGGGGGCCGGGGAGCTGTTTTTT. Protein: CASSHGQGAGELFF.

The CDR3 nucleotides are TGTGCCAGCAGCGGGGGACTAGCGGGAGAGGTCGGGGAGCTGTTTTTT. It encodes CASSGGLAGEVGELFF. J is TRBJ2-2 and V is TRBV9; TRBD2 matches at 14 bases. The CDR3 is made up of 16 amino acids. From germline, CDR1 is SGDLS and CDR2 YYNGEE. J lost 7 bases, V lost 3 bases, and 5 bases had no gene match.

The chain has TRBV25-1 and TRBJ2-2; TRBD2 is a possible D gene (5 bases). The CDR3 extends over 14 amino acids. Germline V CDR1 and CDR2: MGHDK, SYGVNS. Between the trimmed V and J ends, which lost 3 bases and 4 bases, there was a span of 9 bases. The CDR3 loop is CASSDFSVTGELFF. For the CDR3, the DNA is TGTGCCAGCAGTGACTTTAGCGTCACCGGGGAGCTGTTTTTT. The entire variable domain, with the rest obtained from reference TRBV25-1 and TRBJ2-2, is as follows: EADIYQTPRYLVIGTGKKITLECSQTMGHDKMYWYQQDPGMELHLIHYSYGVNSTEKGDLSSESTVSRIRTEHFPLTLESARPSHTSQYLCASSDFSVTGELFFGEGSRLTVL.